The text below deals with one T cell receptor (beta chain). This entry belongs to a study of blood T cell repertoires in COVID-19. Across the study: COVID-19 samples collected from the United States, Italy and Spain covered acute and convalescent phases. The cDNA or gDNA used as material had been derived from T cells, B-cell-depleted T cells, or PBMCs.

Here immunoSEQ multiplex PCR was the method, and the copy in TCRdb shows in-frame clones only, minus some. The sample records roughly 310,000 clones, approximately 87% being singletons. CDR1 and CDR2 (germline): LNHNV, YYDKDF (reference sequence). This CDR3 comprises 15 residues. Between the trimmed V and J ends, which lost 0 bases and 6 bases, there was a span of 13 bases. The sequencing input was peripheral blood. V usage is TRBV15 and J usage is TRBJ2-3; D is unclear. The receptor was isolated from a woman aged 50 to 60 with active or convalescent COVID-19. The CDR3 loop is CATSRDRLTSDTQYF. The CDR3 coding sequence is TGTGCCACCAGCAGAGATCGTCTAACGAGTGATACGCAGTATTTT. Full variable domain (remainder filled in from reference TRBV15 and TRBJ2-3): DAMVIQNPRYQVTQFGKPVTLSCSQTLNHNVMYWYQQKSSQAPKLLFHYYDKDFNNEADTPDNFQSRRPNTSFCFLDIRSPGLGDTAMYLCATSRDRLTSDTQYFGPGTRLTVL.